The 5 T cell receptor beta chains presented below share a single source sample, sequenced in a study of T cell responses to AZD1222 COVID-19 vaccine. Assay: immunoSEQ multiplex PCR; the TCRdb copy retains only in-frame clones and omits some. Altogether 150,000 to 200,000 clones are present, about 90% being singletons, with the ten largest covering about 1.5%. Sequenced material: peripheral blood, taken 28 days after the second AZD1222 dose. The receptors originated from an adult who received the AZD1222 COVID-19 vaccine.

The chain uses TRBV7-9 and TRBJ1-6; possibly TRBD1 for D (6 bases). Germline V gives CDR1 SEHNR, CDR2 FQNEAQ (reference sequence). The CDR3 sequence is 18 residues long. The V gene lost 3 bases and the J gene lost 5 bases, with 20 bases spanning the gap. The DNA of the CDR3 is TGTGCCAGCAGCTTCAAGGTCAGGGGCAATCCGGATAATTCACCCCTCCACTTT. Its protein is CASSFKVRGNPDNSPLHF.

For the CDR3, the DNA is TGTGCCAGCAGCTTAGGGGACAGGGGTACGAGAAAACTGTTTTTT. Protein product: CASSLGDRGTRKLFF. The chain is built from TRBV7-9 and TRBJ1-4; 10 bases agree with TRBD1. The germline V gene has CDR1 SEHNR and CDR2 FQNEAQ (reference sequence). Trimming took 1 base from V and 10 from J; bases not matched to a gene: 6. CDR3 length: 15 residues.

The chain employs TRBV24-1 and TRBJ2-1; TRBD2 is a possible D gene (5 bases). This CDR3 region has 14 residues. V shed 2 bases and J shed 4 bases, with 8 bases lying between them. Germline V lookup: CDR1 KGHDR, CDR2 SFDVKD. As DNA, the CDR3 is TGTGCCACCAGTGATTCTGGACTGTACAATGAGCAGTTCTTC. This codes for CATSDSGLYNEQFF.

The chain uses TRBV18 and TRBJ1-1, with D possibly matching TRBD1 (6 bases). The germline V gene encodes CDR1 KGHSH and CDR2 LQKENI. The CDR3 has 15 residues. V shed 4 bases and J shed 1 base, with 13 bases lying between them. CDR3 DNA: TGTGCCAGCTCACGTGGACAGCGGGAGAACACTGAAGCTTTCTTT. Its translation: CASSRGQRENTEAFF.

The V gene is TRBV5-6, the J gene TRBJ2-7, with TRBD1 as a possible D gene (5 bases). CDR1 is SGHDT and CDR2 is YYEEEE in the germline V gene. This CDR3 region has 15 residues. V lost 4 bases and J lost 5, with 19 bases in between. The CDR3 protein is CASSLGVSRGDEQYF. In DNA form, the CDR3 reads TGTGCCAGCAGCCTAGGGGTTAGTCGCGGCGACGAGCAGTACTTC.